This T cell receptor beta chain was profiled in a study of blood T cells in healthy people across ages (dated by TCRdb to 2014 to 2015). Regarding the study in general: In model experiments, template switching captured about one uniquely barcoded TCR beta cDNA molecule for every two T cells. Two additional independent replicas of 1 million unique cDNA reads from the same blood draw were analyzed for two donors (one aged 18 to 30 and one aged 80 or older). Four age groups were formed from the donors: young (average about 16 years), middle-aged (less than 40), aged (roughly 58) and long-lived (approximately 80). The study measured age-related changes in TCR beta repertoire diversity using deep sequencing normalized with unique cDNA molecular identifiers. To avoid experimental bias, donors of different ages were distributed randomly across sequencing lanes. Summary of the overall study and its limitations: A strong correlation was found between observed TCR beta diversity and the percentage of naive T cells measured by flow cytometry. The long-lived group showed more naive CD4+ T cells, fewer expanded clones and increased TCR diversity than the aged group, suggesting age selection. Because the CMV infection status of the donors was unknown, age-related changes in expanded clonotypes may potentially have been confounded. Observed TCR beta diversity per million T cells fell roughly linearly with age, and a significant reduction was already apparent by age about 43. Estimates of total diversity from one million sequenced T cells were regarded as lower bounds and underestimates. Since profiling was done on bulk unsorted PBMCs, naive and antigen-experienced compartments could not be conclusively compared.

Preparation of the library involved 5' RACE. TCRdb shows the sequencer as Illumina HiSeq 2500. The second PCR ran for roughly 6 to 11 cycles and used a J-beta primer mix along with a sample-barcoded 5' primer. A unique molecular identifier was introduced onto each TCR beta cDNA molecule by a template-switch 5' adaptor carrying 12 random nucleotides. Each sample yielded at least 3 million CDR3-containing paired-end reads. First-strand cDNA synthesis was performed from all RNA using the Mint cDNA synthesis kit, with priming by a TRBC-specific oligonucleotide. Following uracil-DNA glycosylase treatment, a first 18-cycle PCR with universal primers M1SS and BC2_uni_R was performed on all cDNA. On the study's bioinformatics: Each sample was normalized by randomly selecting 1 million high-quality reads, each carrying a distinct molecular identifier. Instead of being binned into consensus sequences, reads with shared molecular identifiers were discarded. MiTCR, set to a Q25 quality threshold and the strictest error-elimination algorithm, was used for CDR3 identification, clonotype clustering and error correction. Lower-bound total TCR beta diversity was estimated with a nonparametric unseen species model using Euler transformation. The raw public data were reprocessed by TCRdb itself: fastp quality trimming at Q25, MiXCR clonotype calling, in-frame beta chains only. Rows with one shared CDR3 protein collapse into an entry with the most common genes and DNA. Clone size and V and J calls follow TCRdb, not the original study. The sample table shows some 1.6 million distinct CDR3 sequences, and approximately 32% are seen once. Jointly, the top ten make up around 11% of the sample.

The donors were roughly 39 Caucasian individuals from Russia, aged roughly 6 to 90 years, who were systemically healthy. Each donor gave ten milliliters of peripheral blood, drawn into EDTA-treated Vacutainer tubes. Ficoll-Paque density-gradient centrifugation was used to isolate PBMCs, with at least 6.5 million per sample. Total RNA was extracted from PBMCs with Trizol reagent, with at least 5 micrograms obtained per sample. For every donor, an aliquot of PBMCs went through flow cytometry to measure the percentages of naive CD45RAhigh/CD27high T cells. A note on this clonotype: No antigen is known for it. No base-level quality is on record; no much larger clone is a single base apart.

Per the germline V gene, SGHRS is the CDR1 and YFSETQ is the CDR2. Including the terminal cysteine and phenylalanine, the CDR3 comprises 16 residues. This entry keeps only the CDR3 DNA: 48 bases, framed from base 1. The chain joins TRBV5-1 to TRBJ2-4; TRBD1 matches 7 bases in the middle. The J call may be in error: the DNA end matches TRBJ2-7 better. Sequences were obtained from blood. The source is a woman under 40 in good health. The CDR3 protein sequence reads: CASRRERGLTYFEQYF. The sequenced DNA: TGCGCCAGCAGAAGGGAGAGGGGGCTTACCTACTTCGAGCAGTACTTC.